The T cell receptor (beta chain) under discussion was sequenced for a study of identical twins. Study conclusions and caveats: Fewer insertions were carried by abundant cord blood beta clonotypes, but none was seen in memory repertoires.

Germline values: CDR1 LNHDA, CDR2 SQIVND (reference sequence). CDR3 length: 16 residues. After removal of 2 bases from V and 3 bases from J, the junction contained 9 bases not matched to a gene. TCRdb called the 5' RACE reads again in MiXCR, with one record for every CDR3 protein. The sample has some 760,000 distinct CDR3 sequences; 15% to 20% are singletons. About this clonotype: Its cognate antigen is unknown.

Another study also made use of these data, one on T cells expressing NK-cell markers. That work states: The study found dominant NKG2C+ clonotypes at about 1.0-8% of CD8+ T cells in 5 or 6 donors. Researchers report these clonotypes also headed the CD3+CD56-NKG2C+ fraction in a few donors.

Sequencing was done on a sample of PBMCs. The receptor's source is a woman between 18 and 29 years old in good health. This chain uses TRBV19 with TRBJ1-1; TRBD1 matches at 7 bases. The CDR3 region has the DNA TGTGCCAGTAGTATACTGGGCAGGGGGAAGGACACTGAAGCTTTCTTT. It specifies CASSILGRGKDTEAFF.